This TCR beta chain was recorded in a study of cytotoxic CD8 clonotypes in ibrutinib-treated CLL (dated by TCRdb to the early 2020s). For the study in its entirety: In this cohort, 15 or so patients were treatment-naive and ten to eleven were relapsed/refractory, while around 18 had unmutated IGHV. Partial responses were observed in about 25 patients and complete responses in 2; after a median follow-up of 68 months, remission was maintained in 15 or so patients and progression was observed in approximately 12. Response samples were obtained after a median of roughly eleven months of treatment, with a range of roughly 6 to 40 months. On average, each sample had about 250,000 productive templates and roughly 95,000 productive rearrangements. Of the 70 to 100 people in the trial, approximately 26 had longitudinal samples available. Cryopreserved peripheral blood mononuclear cells were collected before treatment, at response, and at either disease progression or sustained remission. All remission and progressive disease samples were collected while patients were still receiving ibrutinib. What the study reported, not specific to this receptor: At ibrutinib response clonality went up, during sustained remission it held steady, and at progression it dropped back toward baseline. Sampling times were not matched between patients in sustained remission and patients whose disease was progressing, and lymph node repertoires were not examined. Public clonotypes were rare and either shrank or stayed stable during treatment, and the rise in clonality at ibrutinib response reflected expansion of private clonotypes. Baseline clonality was found to be higher than that of age-matched healthy donors and was strongly correlated with circulating CD8+ T-cell counts.

As to this clone: Its specific antigen is unknown. Per-base quality was not reported, and no clone a single base away is much larger than it.

This sample's time point label indicates: around 2 years on ibrutinib. For TCR beta library preparation, around 1.8 micrograms of genomic DNA were extracted from the cryopreserved PBMCs. Longitudinal blood samples from CLL patients receiving ibrutinib monotherapy were subjected to high-throughput TCR beta sequencing. The patients took part in an open-label, single-center phase 2 trial of ibrutinib monotherapy. The goal of deep resolution MiSeq sequencing was a depth between 1 in 1 million and 1 in 200,000 T cells, and coverage averaged 10x per clonotype. The immunoSEQ hsTCRB Kit was used to generate the TCR beta libraries. On the authors' methods: The data were analyzed with ImmunoSEQ Analyzer and ImmunoSEQ Data Assistant, and V, D and J gene assignments followed IMGT definitions. Clonality, which ranges from 0 to 1, was calculated by subtracting the normalized Shannon entropy of productive rearrangement frequencies from one. Only overrepresented clonotypes making up at least 0.05% of each patient's repertoire were included in the public clonotype analysis. Some 14 age-matched healthy donor repertoires from immuneACCESS served as clonality controls. The table comes from immuneACCESS by way of TCRdb, which keeps in-frame sequences with V and J called. Part of the clones is missing from these tables; in studies checked, under half for an unresolved V gene and the rest for unknown reasons. The V and J calls and clone size were taken over from that table, and D and trimming were inferred from the DNA. The sample table lists about 160,000 clones, roughly 80% of them with a count of one. The ten most abundant clones make up about 5% of the sample.

Taken from the germline V gene (reference sequence), the CDR1 and CDR2 loops are LNHDA and SQIVND. The CDR3 sequence holds 14 residues, the cysteine and phenylalanine included. The read is trimmed to its CDR3 DNA, 42 bases read in frame from base 1. V and J lose 10 bases and 0 bases, and a span of 13 bases separates them. The source material was PBMCs, sampled after 24 months of ibrutinib treatment. The sequence is built from TRBV19 and TRBJ1-3; a tentative D match to TRBD1 spans 5 bases. The receptor was derived from a human donor with chronic lymphocytic leukemia. The DNA reads TGTGCCATTAAAGACAGTACCTCTGGAAACACCATATATTTT. This sequence encodes CAIKDSTSGNTIYF. The CDR3, completed at both ends by the reference TRBV19 and TRBJ1-3 genes, gives the full variable domain DGGITQSPKYLFRKEGQNVTLSCEQNLNHDAMYWYRQDPGQGLRLIYYSQIVNDFQKGDIAEGYSVSREKKESFPLTVTSAQKNPTAFYLCAIKDSTSGNTIYFGEGSWLTVV.